This T cell receptor beta chain came from a study of shared clonotypes between healthy human individuals (dated by TCRdb to 2020 to 2022). Study-wide context: Three men and a couple of women, aged 18 to 49 years, made up the cohort. For each donor, three plates each were used for CD4 naive and CD4 memory, two plates were used for CD8 naive, and one plate was used for CD8 memory. Blood TCR repertoires of five healthy adults were deeply sequenced to estimate repertoire size and the extent of clonotype sharing between individuals. To increase sequencing depth and limit assay-specific biases, different laboratories used diverse techniques to prepare libraries and sequence TCR repertoires. Between about 0.94 and 8.9 billion PBMCs per donor were obtained by leukapheresis.

Overall study results and their limits: Sampling was restricted to blood, and TCR repertoires in tissue are likely to differ from TCR repertoires in blood. Larger estimated clonotype richness was generally found for naive subsets than for memory subsets. About 4.5% of naive CD4, 3.5% of naive CD8, approximately 2% of memory CD4, and about 0.4% of memory CD8 clonotypes were shared across several donors. Clonotypes shared by all four sorted-subset donors showed higher generation probabilities than non-shared clonotypes. Incomplete sequencing was indicated by rarefaction of sorted-subset datasets, despite the large sequencing depth. Because the study included only a small number of donors, the genetic and exposure-history diversity represented was limited. Pairwise subsampling indicated that sequencing depth was expected to affect the degree of clonotype sharing among donors.

Using the deep immunoSEQ assay, multiplex PCR amplified TCR CDR3 regions from genomic DNA. For each cell subset, the extracted genomic DNA was distributed evenly across all wells of several immunoSEQ 96-well plates, and each plate served as one replicate. Each replicate PCR for sorted subsets received roughly 0.2 ug genomic DNA, equal to roughly 30,000 T cell genomes. Purified libraries were measured with a Qubit 3.0 fluorometer, size-checked on a Bioanalyzer 2100, and measured again with the KAPA Library Quantification kit. A separate single-read 150-cycle Illumina NextSeq 550 flow cell was used to sequence each immunoSEQ 96-well plate. The study's processing was this. Because the immunoSEQ output included only junctional sequences and no quality scores, the filtering could not be the same as the filtering used for full-length reads. To assign V/J genes and CDR3, sequences were annotated against IMGT germline references using PyIR, a Python wrapper for IgBLAST v1.9. Reads with weak V/J assignments (E-value above 1e-6), missing CDR3, stop codons, out-of-frame junctions, or ambiguous translated residues were removed. A V3J clonotype was defined by an identical inferred V gene, J gene, and CDR3 amino acid sequence. Percentage overlap between repertoires was calculated by dividing the number of shared unique clonotypes by the size of the smaller repertoire. Repertoire richness was assessed with RTK rarefaction, the Chao1 estimator, and Recon v2.1 estimates of unobserved clonotypes. Generation probabilities were computed with OLGA for all TCRbeta clonotypes obtained by the gDNA method from a handful of donors. TCRdb took this table from immuneACCESS and kept in-frame rearrangements with V and J called. Such tables lack part of the clones; where checked against another copy, unresolved V genes explain under half of the gap, and the rest is unexplained. That table supplies the V and J calls and clone size; D and trimming were determined from the DNA. This sample gives about 1.1 million clones in total; approximately 80% of them show up just once. Of the sample, about 0.52% is held by the ten largest clones.

The cysteine opens and the phenylalanine closes a CDR3 of 13 amino acids. Left in the record is the CDR3 DNA by itself, 39 bases read in frame from the first base. The germline V and J ends show losses of 3 bases and 6 bases respectively, and no gene match explains 7 bases of the junction. The germline V gene (reference sequence) sets CDR1 to GTSNPN and CDR2 to SVGIG. With regard to this clone: Its antigen is still unknown. There are no base qualities to consult, and no much larger clone falls within one base.

The donors were healthy, HIV-negative adults with no recently reported acute infections or vaccinations. Only Caucasian adults living in Nashville, Tennessee, USA were represented among the donors. CD4+ T cells were enriched by magnetic negative selection; naive cells were then positively selected on CD45RA, and the negative fraction formed the memory subset. After blood collection by leukapheresis, PBMCs were isolated using Ficoll-Histopaque density gradient centrifugation and then cryopreserved in the vapor phase of liquid nitrogen. Analytical flow cytometry was used to check the purity and quantity of every magnetically sorted T cell population. Each sorted fraction had its genomic DNA isolated and then quantified by UV absorbance on a Nanodrop 2000c.

Recombination linked TRBV30 to TRBJ1-2, with 7 bases aligning to TRBD1. The sequence was obtained from a man aged 18 to 29 in good health. Some clones in this sample may be carry-over from other donors' samples. Sequenced: memory CD4+ T cells from PBMCs. Interpreted using the paper, the cell subset or site label stands for: CD45RA-negative fraction. DNA sequence: TGTGCCTGGAGCGCGCGACAGGGCGATGGCTACACCTTC. Its protein product is CAWSARQGDGYTF.